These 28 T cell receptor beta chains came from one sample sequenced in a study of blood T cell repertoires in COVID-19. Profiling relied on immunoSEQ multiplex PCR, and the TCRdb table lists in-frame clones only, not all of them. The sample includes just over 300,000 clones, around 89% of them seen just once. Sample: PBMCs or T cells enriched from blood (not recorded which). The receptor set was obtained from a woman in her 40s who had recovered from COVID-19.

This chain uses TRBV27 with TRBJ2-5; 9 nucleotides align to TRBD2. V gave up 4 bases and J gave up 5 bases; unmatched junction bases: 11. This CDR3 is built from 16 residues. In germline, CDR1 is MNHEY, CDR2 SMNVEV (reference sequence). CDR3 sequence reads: CASSWEASGEYETQYF. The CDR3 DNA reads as TGTGCCAGCAGTTGGGAGGCTAGCGGGGAATACGAGACCCAGTACTTC.

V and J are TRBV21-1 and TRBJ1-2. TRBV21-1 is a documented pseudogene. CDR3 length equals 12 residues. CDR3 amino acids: CASSALGYGYTF. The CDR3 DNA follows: TGTGCCAGCAGCGCCCTCGGGTACGGCTACACCTTC.

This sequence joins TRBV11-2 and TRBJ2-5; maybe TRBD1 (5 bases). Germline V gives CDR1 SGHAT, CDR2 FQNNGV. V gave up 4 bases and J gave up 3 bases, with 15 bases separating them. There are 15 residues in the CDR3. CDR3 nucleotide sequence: TGTGCCAGCAGCTCACAGGCCATCTCTGAAGAGACCCAGTACTTC. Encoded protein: CASSSQAISEETQYF.

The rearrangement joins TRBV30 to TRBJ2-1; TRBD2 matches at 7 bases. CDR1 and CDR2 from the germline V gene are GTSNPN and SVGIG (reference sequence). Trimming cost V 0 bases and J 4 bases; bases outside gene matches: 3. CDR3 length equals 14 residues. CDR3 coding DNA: TGTGCCTGGAGTGTATCTAGCGGTTACAATGAGCAGTTCTTC. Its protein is CAWSVSSGYNEQFF. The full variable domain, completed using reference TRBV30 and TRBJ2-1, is SQTIHQWPATLVQPVGSPLSLECTVEGTSNPNLYWYRQAAGRGLQLLFYSVGIGQISSEVPQNLSASRPQDRQFILSSKKLLLSDSGFYLCAWSVSSGYNEQFFGPGTRLTVL.

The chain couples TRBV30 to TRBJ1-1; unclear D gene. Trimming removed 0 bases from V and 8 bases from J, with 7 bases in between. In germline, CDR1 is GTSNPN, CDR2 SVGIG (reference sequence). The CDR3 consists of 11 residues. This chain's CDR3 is CAWSVLTEAFF. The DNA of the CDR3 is TGTGCCTGGAGTGTACTTACCGAAGCTTTCTTT. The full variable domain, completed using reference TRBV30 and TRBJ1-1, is SQTIHQWPATLVQPVGSPLSLECTVEGTSNPNLYWYRQAAGRGLQLLFYSVGIGQISSEVPQNLSASRPQDRQFILSSKKLLLSDSGFYLCAWSVLTEAFFGQGTRLTVV.

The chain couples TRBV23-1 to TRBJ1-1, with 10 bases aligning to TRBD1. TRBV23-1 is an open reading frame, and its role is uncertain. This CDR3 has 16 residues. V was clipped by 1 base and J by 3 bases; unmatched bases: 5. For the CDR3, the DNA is TGCGCCAGCAGTCAATACGGGACAGGGGCTTACACTGAAGCTTTCTTT. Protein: CASSQYGTGAYTEAFF.

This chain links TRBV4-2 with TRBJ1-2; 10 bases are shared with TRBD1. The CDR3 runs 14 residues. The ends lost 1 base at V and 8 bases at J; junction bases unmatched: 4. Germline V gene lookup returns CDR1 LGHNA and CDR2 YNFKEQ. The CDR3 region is CASSQGQGAEGYTF. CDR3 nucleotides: TGTGCCAGCAGCCAAGGACAGGGGGCGGAGGGCTACACCTTC.

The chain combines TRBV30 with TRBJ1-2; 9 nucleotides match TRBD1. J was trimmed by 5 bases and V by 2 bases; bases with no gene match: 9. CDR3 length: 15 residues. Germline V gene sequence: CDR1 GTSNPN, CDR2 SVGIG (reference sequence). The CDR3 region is CAWSRRGQGEYGYTF. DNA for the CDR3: TGTGCCTGGAGTCGCCGGGGACAGGGAGAATATGGCTACACCTTC.

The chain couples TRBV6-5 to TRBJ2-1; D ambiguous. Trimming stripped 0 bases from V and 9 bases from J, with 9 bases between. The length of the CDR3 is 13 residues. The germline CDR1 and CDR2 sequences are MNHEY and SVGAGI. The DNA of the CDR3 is TGTGCCAGCAGTTACTCGCGACTGCGTGAGCAGTTCTTC. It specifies CASSYSRLREQFF.

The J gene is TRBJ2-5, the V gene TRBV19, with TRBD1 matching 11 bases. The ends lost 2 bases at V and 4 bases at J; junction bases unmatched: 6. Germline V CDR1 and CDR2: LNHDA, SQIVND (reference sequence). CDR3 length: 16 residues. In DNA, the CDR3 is TGTGCCAGTAGTATACAGGACAGGGGGCCACTAGAGACCCAGTACTTC. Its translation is CASSIQDRGPLETQYF.

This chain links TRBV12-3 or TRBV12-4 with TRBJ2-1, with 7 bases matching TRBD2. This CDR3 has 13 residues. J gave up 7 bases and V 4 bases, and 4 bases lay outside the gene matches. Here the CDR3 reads CASSSGLSNEQFF. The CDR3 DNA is TGTGCCAGCAGTTCGGGACTATCGAATGAGCAGTTCTTC.

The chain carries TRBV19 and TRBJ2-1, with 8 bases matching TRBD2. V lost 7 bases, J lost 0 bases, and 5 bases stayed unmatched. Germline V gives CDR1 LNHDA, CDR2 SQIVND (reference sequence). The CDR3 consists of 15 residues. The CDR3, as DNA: TGTGCCAGTATGGTGGCGGGAGGCTCCTACAATGAGCAGTTCTTC. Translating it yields CASMVAGGSYNEQFF. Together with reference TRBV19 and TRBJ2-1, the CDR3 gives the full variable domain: DGGITQSPKYLFRKEGQNVTLSCEQNLNHDAMYWYRQDPGQGLRLIYYSQIVNDFQKGDIAEGYSVSREKKESFPLTVTSAQKNPTAFYLCASMVAGGSYNEQFFGPGTRLTVL.

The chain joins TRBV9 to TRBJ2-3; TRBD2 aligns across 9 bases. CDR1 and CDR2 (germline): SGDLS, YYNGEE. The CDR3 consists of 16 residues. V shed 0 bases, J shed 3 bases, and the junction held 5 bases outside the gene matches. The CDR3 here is CASSVGGGRGTDTQYF. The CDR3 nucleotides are TGTGCCAGCAGCGTAGGTGGCGGGAGGGGGACAGATACGCAGTATTTT.

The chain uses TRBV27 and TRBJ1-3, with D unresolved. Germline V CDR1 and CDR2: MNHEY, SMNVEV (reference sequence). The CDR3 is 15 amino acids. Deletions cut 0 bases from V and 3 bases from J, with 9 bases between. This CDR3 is CASSLSGSIGNTIYF. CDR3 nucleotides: TGTGCCAGCAGTTTATCAGGGAGCATTGGAAACACCATATATTTT.

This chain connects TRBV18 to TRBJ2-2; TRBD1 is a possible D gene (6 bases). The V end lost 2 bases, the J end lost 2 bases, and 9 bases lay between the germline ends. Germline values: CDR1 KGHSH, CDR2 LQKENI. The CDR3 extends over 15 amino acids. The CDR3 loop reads CASSPGGGNTGELFF. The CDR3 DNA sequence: TGTGCCAGCTCACCAGGGGGCGGAAACACCGGGGAGCTGTTTTTT.

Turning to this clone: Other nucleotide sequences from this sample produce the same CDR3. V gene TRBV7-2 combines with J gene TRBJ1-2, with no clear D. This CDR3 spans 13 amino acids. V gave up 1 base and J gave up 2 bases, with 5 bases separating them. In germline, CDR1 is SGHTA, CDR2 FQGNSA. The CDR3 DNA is TGTGCCAGCAGCTTAGACAGCAACTATGGCTACACCTTC. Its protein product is CASSLDSNYGYTF.

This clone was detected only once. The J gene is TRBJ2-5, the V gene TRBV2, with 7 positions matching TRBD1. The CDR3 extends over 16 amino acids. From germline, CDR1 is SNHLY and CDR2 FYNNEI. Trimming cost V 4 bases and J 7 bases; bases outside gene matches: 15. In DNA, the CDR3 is TGTGCCAGCAGTGGGGACAGTTTGGGGACAAGAGGGACCCAGTACTTC. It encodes CASSGDSLGTRGTQYF.

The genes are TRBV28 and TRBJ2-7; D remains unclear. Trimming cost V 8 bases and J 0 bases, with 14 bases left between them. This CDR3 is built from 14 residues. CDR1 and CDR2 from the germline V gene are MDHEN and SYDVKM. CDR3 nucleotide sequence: TGTGCCAGCCGCCGGTCGGTGAGCTCCTACGAGCAGTACTTC. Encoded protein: CASRRSVSSYEQYF. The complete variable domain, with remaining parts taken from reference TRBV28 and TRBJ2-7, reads DVKVTQSSRYLVKRTGEKVFLECVQDMDHENMFWYRQDPGLGLRLIYFSYDVKMKEKGDIPEGYSVSREKKERFSLILESASTNQTSMYLCASRRSVSSYEQYFGPGTRLTVT.

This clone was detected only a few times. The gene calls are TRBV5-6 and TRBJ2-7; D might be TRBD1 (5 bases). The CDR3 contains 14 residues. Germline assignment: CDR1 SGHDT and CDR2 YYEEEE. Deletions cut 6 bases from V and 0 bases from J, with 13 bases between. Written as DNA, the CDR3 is TGTGCCAGCAACCAAGGGGTGAGCTCCTACGAGCAGTACTTC. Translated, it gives CASNQGVSSYEQYF.

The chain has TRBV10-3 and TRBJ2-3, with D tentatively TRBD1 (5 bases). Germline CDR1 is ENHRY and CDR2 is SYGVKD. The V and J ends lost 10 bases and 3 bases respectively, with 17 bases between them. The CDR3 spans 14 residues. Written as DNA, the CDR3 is TGTGCCACCACCAGGGTCGACAAGACAGATACGCAGTATTTT. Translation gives CATTRVDKTDTQYF.

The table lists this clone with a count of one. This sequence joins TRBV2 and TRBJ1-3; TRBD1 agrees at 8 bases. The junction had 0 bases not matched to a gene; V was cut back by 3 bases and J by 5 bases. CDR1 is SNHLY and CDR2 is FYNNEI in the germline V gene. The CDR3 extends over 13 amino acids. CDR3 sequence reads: CASSDRGRNTIYF. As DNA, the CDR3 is TGTGCCAGCAGTGACAGGGGGCGAAACACCATATATTTT.

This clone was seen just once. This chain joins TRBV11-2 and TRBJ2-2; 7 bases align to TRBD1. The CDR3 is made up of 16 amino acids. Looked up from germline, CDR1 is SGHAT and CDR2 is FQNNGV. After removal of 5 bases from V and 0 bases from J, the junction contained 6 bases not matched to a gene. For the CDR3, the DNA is TGTGCCAGCAGCATTGGACAGGCCGCGAACACCGGGGAGCTGTTTTTT. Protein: CASSIGQAANTGELFF.

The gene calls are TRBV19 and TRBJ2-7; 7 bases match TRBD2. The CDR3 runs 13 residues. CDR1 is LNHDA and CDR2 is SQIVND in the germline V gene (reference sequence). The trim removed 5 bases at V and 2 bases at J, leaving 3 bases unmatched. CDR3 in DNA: TGTGCCAGTAGTGGGGACTACGCCTACGAGCAGTACTTC. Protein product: CASSGDYAYEQYF.

The CDR3 DNA follows: TGTGCCAGCAGTGAAGGGGACAGGGGCTACGAGCAGTACTTC. Translation gives CASSEGDRGYEQYF. V and J are TRBV6-1 and TRBJ2-7; the match to TRBD1 covers 10 bases. Germline trimming cut 1 base from V and 3 bases from J; bases unmatched to any gene: 0. This CDR3 comprises 14 residues. Germline V gene sequence: CDR1 MNHNS, CDR2 SASEGT.

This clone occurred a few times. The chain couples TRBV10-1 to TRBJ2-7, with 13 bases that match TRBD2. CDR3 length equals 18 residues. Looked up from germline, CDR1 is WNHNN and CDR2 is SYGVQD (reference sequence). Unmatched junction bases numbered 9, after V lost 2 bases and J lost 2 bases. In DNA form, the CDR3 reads TGCGCCAGCAGTGAGAGCATTGGGACTAGCGGGGCCCCCTACGAGCAGTACTTC. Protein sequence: CASSESIGTSGAPYEQYF.

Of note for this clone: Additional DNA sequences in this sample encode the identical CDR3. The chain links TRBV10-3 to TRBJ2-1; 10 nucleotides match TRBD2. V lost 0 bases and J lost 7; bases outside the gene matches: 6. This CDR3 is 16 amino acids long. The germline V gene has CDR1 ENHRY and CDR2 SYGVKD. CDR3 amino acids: CAISESVTSGINEQFF. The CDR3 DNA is TGTGCCATCAGTGAGTCGGTAACTAGCGGGATTAATGAGCAGTTCTTC.

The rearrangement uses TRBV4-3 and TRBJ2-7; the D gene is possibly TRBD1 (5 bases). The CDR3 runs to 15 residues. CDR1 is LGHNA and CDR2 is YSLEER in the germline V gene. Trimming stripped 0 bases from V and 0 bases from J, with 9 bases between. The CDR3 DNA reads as TGCGCCAGCAGCCAAGATCCAGGGTACTCCTACGAGCAGTACTTC. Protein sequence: CASSQDPGYSYEQYF.

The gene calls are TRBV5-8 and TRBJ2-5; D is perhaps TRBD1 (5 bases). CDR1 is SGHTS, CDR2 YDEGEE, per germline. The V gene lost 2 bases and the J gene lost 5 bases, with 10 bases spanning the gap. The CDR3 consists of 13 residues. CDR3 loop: CASSLLGVETQYF. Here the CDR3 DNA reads TGTGCCAGCAGCTTATTAGGGGTGGAGACCCAGTACTTC.